The 32 T cell receptor beta chains given below trace back to one sample, sequenced in a study of cytomegalovirus exposure and HLA in healthy donors (dated by TCRdb to 2016 to 2017). The protocol used for the library was the immunoSEQ multiplex PCR assay. For the multiplex PCR, a mixture combining 60 forward primers for TCR Vbeta segments and 13 reverse primers for TCR Jbeta segments was used. The immuneACCESS repertoire file appears here via TCRdb, limited to in-frame rearrangements. These files lack a portion of the clones; in checked studies, under half of the deficit traces to unresolved V genes, and the cause of the others is not known. This sample holds approximately 100,000 clones; around 85% were observed only once. 7.4% of the sample lies in the top ten. Sequenced sample: PBMCs. The origin of the receptors is a man aged 35-49 years in good health and CMV-seropositive.

This chain links TRBV11-3 with TRBJ2-2; D perhaps matches TRBD1 (6 bases). CDR1 and CDR2 from the germline V gene are SGHNT and YENEEA. The CDR3 extends over 16 amino acids. Trimming took 10 bases from V and 3 from J, leaving 21 bases between them. The CDR3 coding sequence is TGTGCCATATCAGGGGTCCTTGGGCGGGACACCGGGGAGCTGTTTTTT. It specifies CAISGVLGRDTGELFF. The full variable domain, its missing parts supplied by reference TRBV11-3 and TRBJ2-2, is EAGVVQSPRYKIIEKKQPVAFWCNPISGHNTLYWYLQNLGQGPELLIRYENEEAVDDSQLPKDRFSAERLKGVDSTLKIQPAELGDSAVYLCAISGVLGRDTGELFFGEGSRLTVL.

This clone showed up just once. The chain couples TRBV5-1 to TRBJ2-3; 12 bases are shared with TRBD2. Trimming at V came to 0 bases and at J to 3 bases, leaving 5 bases not matched to a gene. This CDR3 is 17 amino acids long. Germline loops: CDR1 SGHRS, CDR2 YFSETQ. CDR3 loop: CASSLAASGRGTDTQYF. The DNA of the CDR3 is TGCGCCAGCAGCTTGGCCGCTAGCGGGAGGGGGACAGATACGCAGTATTTT.

This chain connects TRBV7-3 to TRBJ2-5, with D perhaps TRBD2 (6 bases). Per the germline V gene, CDR1 is SGHTA and CDR2 is FQGTGA. V lost 2 bases and J 2 bases, leaving 12 bases between the germline ends. This CDR3 has 15 amino acids. CDR3 sequence: CASSLVPGAQETQYF. The CDR3 DNA sequence: TGTGCCAGCAGCTTAGTCCCGGGAGCTCAAGAGACCCAGTACTTC.

The CDR3 protein is CASSLQNIQGAGTGELFF. The CDR3 nucleotides are TGCGCCAGCAGCCTCCAGAACATACAGGGGGCAGGGACCGGGGAGCTGTTTTTT. The chain couples TRBV4-1 to TRBJ2-2; 9 bases are a match to TRBD1. CDR1 is MGHRA, CDR2 YSYEKL, per germline. V shed 4 bases and J 5 bases; nucleotides not matched to a gene: 14. This CDR3 spans 18 amino acids.

The V gene is TRBV14, the J gene TRBJ2-1; 8 bases agree with TRBD2. Germline trimming cut 4 bases from V and 4 bases from J; bases unmatched to any gene: 12. CDR3 length: 17 amino acids. Germline values: CDR1 SGHDN, CDR2 FVKESK. CDR3: CASSPIKVAGLYNEQFF. The CDR3, as DNA: TGTGCCAGCAGCCCGATCAAGGTAGCGGGACTATACAATGAGCAGTTCTTC. The entire variable domain, with the rest obtained from reference TRBV14 and TRBJ2-1, is as follows: EAGVTQFPSHSVIEKGQTVTLRCDPISGHDNLYWYRRVMGKEIKFLLHFVKESKQDESGMPNNRFLAERTGGTYSTLKVQPAELEDSGVYFCASSPIKVAGLYNEQFFGPGTRLTVL.

The chain carries TRBV5-1 and TRBJ2-7, with TRBD1 as a possible D gene (6 bases). V was trimmed by 4 bases and J by 2 bases, leaving 16 bases between them. Germline V lookup: CDR1 SGHRS, CDR2 YFSETQ. This CDR3 comprises 15 residues. The CDR3 loop reads CASSNTPGQTYEQYF. CDR3 sequence (DNA): TGCGCCAGCAGCAATACTCCAGGACAGACCTACGAGCAGTACTTC. Full variable domain (rest looked up from reference TRBV5-1 and TRBJ2-7): KAGVTQTPRYLIKTRGQQVTLSCSPISGHRSVSWYQQTPGQGLQFLFEYFSETQRNKGNFPGRFSGRQFSNSRSEMNVSTLELGDSALYLCASSNTPGQTYEQYFGPGTRLTVT.

This chain connects TRBV12-5 to TRBJ2-3, with 10 bases lining up with TRBD2. V lost 4 bases, J lost 0 bases, and 10 bases stayed unmatched. Germline V CDR1 and CDR2: LGHNT, FRNRAP. This CDR3 is 18 amino acids long. The CDR3 nucleotides are TGTGCTAGTGGTTCCGGACCCCTAGCGGGGGCTAGCACAGATACGCAGTATTTT. Protein: CASGSGPLAGASTDTQYF.

The V gene is TRBV28, the J gene TRBJ1-2; D is ambiguous. The germline V and J ends were trimmed by 1 base and 4 bases, with 4 bases remaining between them. The germline V gene encodes CDR1 MDHEN and CDR2 SYDVKM. The CDR3 is made up of 12 amino acids. The CDR3, as DNA: TGTGCCAGCAGTTTATCCCTCTATGGCTACACCTTC. This codes for CASSLSLYGYTF.

The CDR3 region is CASSPRGSGTGAMNTEAFF. CDR3 DNA sequence: TGCGCCAGCAGCCCTAGGGGGTCCGGGACAGGGGCGATGAACACTGAAGCTTTCTTT. The chain links TRBV4-1 to TRBJ1-1; 10 bases align to TRBD1. The CDR3 totals 19 residues. J lost 0 bases, V lost 4 bases, and 14 bases had no gene match. The germline gives CDR1 MGHRA, CDR2 YSYEKL.

J is TRBJ1-2 and V is TRBV18, with 7 bases matching TRBD1. Trimming at V came to 0 bases and at J to 0 bases, leaving 16 bases not matched to a gene. The V gene's germline CDR1 is KGHSH and CDR2 LQKENI. This CDR3 is 20 amino acids long. CDR3 nucleotide sequence: TGTGCCAGCTCACCACCAATTGAGGGGGCGATGAGTAGGACTAACTATGGCTACACCTTC. Protein: CASSPPIEGAMSRTNYGYTF.

Comments on this clone: Within the sample, other DNA sequences also encode this same CDR3. The genes are TRBV6-1 and TRBJ2-5, with D maybe TRBD1 (6 bases). The V end was cut by 4 bases, the J end by 3 bases, with 12 bases between. Germline CDR1 and CDR2: MNHNS and SASEGT. CDR3 size: 14 residues. CDR3 sequence (DNA): TGTGCCAGCAGTGTAAGCAGGGGAAAAGAGACCCAGTACTTC. Protein product: CASSVSRGKETQYF.

For the CDR3, the DNA is TGTGCCAGTAGTATTTCAGCGGGGATACAAGAGACCCAGTACTTC. Its protein is CASSISAGIQETQYF. The chain joins TRBV19 to TRBJ2-5, with 7 bases identical to TRBD2. The CDR3 consists of 15 residues. Germline trimming cut 3 bases from V and 2 bases from J; bases unmatched to any gene: 6. Germline-derived CDR1 and CDR2 are LNHDA and SQIVND (reference sequence).

As DNA, the CDR3 is TGTGCCAGCAGGGGAAACAGGGGAAACACTGAAGCTTTCTTT. Amino acids: CASRGNRGNTEAFF. This chain uses TRBV27 with TRBJ1-1, with TRBD1 matching over 7 bases. The CDR3 runs 14 residues. Trimming cost V 6 bases and J 2 bases; bases outside gene matches: 6. Germline-derived CDR1 and CDR2 are MNHEY and SMNVEV (reference sequence).

The J gene is TRBJ2-3, the V gene TRBV18; 13 bases are a match to TRBD2. This CDR3 is 16 amino acids long. Germline CDR1 KGHSH, CDR2 LQKENI. Trimming cost V 8 bases and J 5 bases; bases outside gene matches: 10. The CDR3 here is CASTRTSGGPGDTQYF. The CDR3 coding sequence is TGTGCCAGCACCCGGACTAGCGGGGGCCCTGGAGATACGCAGTATTTT.

The rearrangement joins TRBV14 to TRBJ2-5, with a possible D match to TRBD2 (6 bases). The CDR3 loop spans 15 amino acids. Trimming cost V 4 bases and J 2 bases, with 14 bases left between them. The germline V gene encodes CDR1 SGHDN and CDR2 FVKESK. In DNA form, the CDR3 reads TGTGCCAGCAGCCTTCGACTAGTCGGTCAAGAGACCCAGTACTTC. Encoded protein: CASSLRLVGQETQYF.

The rearrangement links TRBV5-1 to TRBJ2-1, with 7 positions matching TRBD2. J was trimmed by 2 bases and V by 1 base; bases with no gene match: 9. This CDR3 is built from 17 residues. Germline-derived CDR1 and CDR2 are SGHRS and YFSETQ. The CDR3 nucleotides are TGCGCCAGCAGCTTGACGCACGGGAGGACAACCTACAATGAGCAGTTCTTC. This gives the protein CASSLTHGRTTYNEQFF.

The V gene is TRBV11-3, the J gene TRBJ2-7; 10 bases fit TRBD1. V lost 5 bases, J lost 5 bases, and 9 bases stayed unmatched. Germline V gene sequence: CDR1 SGHNT, CDR2 YENEEA. The CDR3 totals 15 residues. In nucleotides, the CDR3 is TGTGCCAGCAGCCCCGGGACAGGGGCGGTAGACGAGCAGTACTTC. This gives the protein CASSPGTGAVDEQYF.

The chain has TRBV6-1 and TRBJ2-7, with TRBD2 as a possible D gene (5 bases). The germline CDR1 and CDR2 sequences are MNHNS and SASEGT. V gave up 7 bases and J gave up 1 base, with 17 bases separating them. The CDR3 is 15 amino acids. This chain's CDR3 is CASTSRGTPSYEQYF. CDR3 DNA sequence: TGTGCCAGCACGAGCCGGGGTACCCCTTCCTACGAGCAGTACTTC.

CDR3 nucleotides: TGTGCCGGAGGAAGCGGGCGGAGCTCCTACGAGCAGTACTTC. Translation: CAGGSGRSSYEQYF. The rearrangement joins TRBV12-1 to TRBJ2-7; the DNA was not compared with TRBD2, the D call given in the table. TRBV12-1 is shown as a pseudogene. The CDR3 is made up of 14 amino acids.

CDR3 residues: CAWRSGGSYGYTF. Here the CDR3 DNA reads TGTGCCTGGAGGAGCGGAGGATCCTATGGCTACACCTTC. The chain combines TRBV30 with TRBJ1-2; D gene unclear. The CDR3 runs to 13 residues. Germline V gives CDR1 GTSNPN, CDR2 SVGIG (reference sequence). Trimming pared 3 bases from V and 4 bases from J, leaving 12 bases between.

The chain links TRBV5-1 to TRBJ2-2; 11 bases agree with TRBD2. With 4 bases clipped from V and 1 base from J, the junction kept 15 bases outside the gene matches. This CDR3 is 20 amino acids long. Germline-derived CDR1 and CDR2 are SGHRS and YFSETQ. DNA of the CDR3: TGCGCCAGCAGCCCCGACGTTGTAAGGACTAGCGGGTGGAACACCGGGGAGCTGTTTTTT. Residues: CASSPDVVRTSGWNTGELFF.

This clone has just one count. This sequence joins TRBV7-3 and TRBJ2-7; maybe TRBD2 (7 bases). Trimming took off 1 base at V and 2 bases at J, with 15 bases between the two ends. Germline CDR1 is SGHTA and CDR2 is FQGTGA. This CDR3 region has 16 residues. The CDR3 bases are TGTGCCAGCAGCTTAATTTGGGGGGGGGCAACCTACGAGCAGTACTTC. Protein product: CASSLIWGGATYEQYF.

This clone was seen a handful of times. The chain has TRBV6-5 and TRBJ2-7, with a tentative D call TRBD2 (6 bases). This CDR3 has 15 residues. The V gene lost 2 bases and the J gene lost 5 bases, with 16 bases spanning the gap. CDR1 MNHEY and CDR2 SVGAGI come from the germline V gene. CDR3 sequence: CASSYQVRGSDEQYF. In DNA, the CDR3 is TGTGCCAGCAGTTACCAAGTTCGGGGGTCCGACGAGCAGTACTTC.

This sequence joins TRBV5-1 and TRBJ2-1; the D gene is possibly TRBD2 (6 bases). V lost 0 bases, J lost 12 bases, and 16 bases lay in between. The CDR3 is made up of 14 amino acids. Germline lookup yields CDR1 SGHRS and CDR2 YFSETQ. Here the CDR3 reads CASSLGRSSDTQFF. CDR3 nucleotide sequence: TGCGCCAGCAGCTTGGGGAGATCTAGCGACACGCAGTTCTTC.

The V and J genes are TRBV9 and TRBJ2-5; maybe TRBD2 (6 bases). The germline V gene has CDR1 SGDLS and CDR2 YYNGEE. The CDR3 totals 15 residues. V was cut by 6 bases and J by 3 bases, with 18 bases left in between. The CDR3 nucleotides read TGTGCCAGCAACGGAGGGGCACTTGAGGAAGAGACCCAGTACTTC. Its translation is CASNGGALEEETQYF.

This chain connects TRBV5-1 to TRBJ2-5; D is unresolved. The germline V gene encodes CDR1 SGHRS and CDR2 YFSETQ. CDR3 length: 13 residues. The germline V and J ends were trimmed by 1 base and 5 bases, with 9 bases remaining between them. The CDR3 region has the DNA TGCGCCAGCAGCTTGCGAGAACGGGAGACCCAGTACTTC. Translation: CASSLRERETQYF.

The chain carries TRBV28 and TRBJ2-7; D is possibly TRBD1 (6 bases). Germline V CDR1 and CDR2: MDHEN, SYDVKM. V lost 6 bases, J lost 3 bases, and 15 bases lay in between. CDR3 size: 14 residues. DNA of the CDR3: TGTGCCAGCAGGGAACAGGGTAGGGTCTACGAGCAGTACTTC. This encodes CASREQGRVYEQYF.

The chain links TRBV2 to TRBJ1-3; D is perhaps TRBD1 (5 bases). Per germline, CDR1 SNHLY and CDR2 FYNNEI. The CDR3 extends over 16 amino acids. Trimming pared 1 base from V and 2 bases from J, leaving 12 bases between. The CDR3 DNA reads as TGTGCCAGCAGTGAAGTAGGGGTAACGGCTGGAAACACCATATATTTT. This gives the protein CASSEVGVTAGNTIYF. Drawing the rest from reference TRBV2 and TRBJ1-3, the complete variable domain is EPEVTQTPSHQVTQMGQEVILRCVPISNHLYFYWYRQILGQKVEFLVSFYNNEISEKSEIFDDQFSVERPDGSNFTLKIRSTKLEDSAMYFCASSEVGVTAGNTIYFGEGSWLTVV.

The chain uses TRBV27 and TRBJ2-7, with TRBD1 matching 7 bases. The CDR3 runs 14 residues. Per the germline V gene, CDR1 is MNHEY and CDR2 is SMNVEV (reference sequence). The V and J ends lost 6 bases and 5 bases, in that order; junction bases with no gene match: 10. Here the CDR3 DNA reads TGTGCCAGCAGCCCGACAGGGTGGTATAACGAGCAGTACTTC. Protein sequence: CASSPTGWYNEQYF.

V gene TRBV11-3 combines with J gene TRBJ1-1; the D is unclear. V lost 3 bases to trimming and J lost 1 base, with 6 bases between them. The CDR3 spans 13 residues. Germline CDR1 and CDR2: SGHNT and YENEEA. In nucleotides, the CDR3 is TGTGCCAGCAGCTTTAACAGGAACACTGAAGCTTTCTTT. Protein sequence: CASSFNRNTEAFF.

This sequence joins TRBV28 and TRBJ2-7; 7 bases are a match to TRBD1. The germline CDR1 and CDR2 sequences are MDHEN and SYDVKM. The CDR3 is 13 amino acids. The ends lost 5 bases at V and 5 bases at J; junction bases unmatched: 6. CDR3 amino acids: CASSQGTEDEQYF. For the CDR3, the DNA is TGTGCCAGCAGTCAAGGGACAGAGGACGAGCAGTACTTC.

This clone has a handful of counts. The chain carries TRBV19 and TRBJ1-5; D might be TRBD1 (6 bases). The length of the CDR3 is 14 residues. Germline lookup yields CDR1 LNHDA and CDR2 SQIVND (reference sequence). Deletions cut 5 bases from V and 3 bases from J, with 11 bases between. The CDR3 DNA reads as TGTGCCAGTAGTGAAACAGGGACCAATCAGCCCCAGCATTTT. Protein: CASSETGTNQPQHF.